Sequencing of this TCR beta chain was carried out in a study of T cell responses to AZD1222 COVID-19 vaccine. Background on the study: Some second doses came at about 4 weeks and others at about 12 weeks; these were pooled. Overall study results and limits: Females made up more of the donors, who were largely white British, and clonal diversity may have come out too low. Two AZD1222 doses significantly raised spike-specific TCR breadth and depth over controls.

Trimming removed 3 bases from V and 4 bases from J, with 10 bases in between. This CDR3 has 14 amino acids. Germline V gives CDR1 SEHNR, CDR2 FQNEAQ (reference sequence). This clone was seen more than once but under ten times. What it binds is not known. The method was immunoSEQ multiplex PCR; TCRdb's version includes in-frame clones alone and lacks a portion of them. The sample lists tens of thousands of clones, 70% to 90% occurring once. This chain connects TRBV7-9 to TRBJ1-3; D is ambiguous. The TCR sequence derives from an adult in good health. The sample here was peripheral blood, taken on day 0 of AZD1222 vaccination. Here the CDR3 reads CASSFGLGGNTIYF. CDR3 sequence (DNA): TGTGCCAGCAGCTTCGGTCTGGGAGGAAACACCATATATTTT. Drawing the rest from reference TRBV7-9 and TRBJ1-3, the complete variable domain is DTGVSQNPRHKITKRGQNVTFRCDPISEHNRLYWYRQTLGQGPEFLTYFQNEAQLEKSRLLSDRFSAERPKGSFSTLEIQRTEQGDSAMYLCASSFGLGGNTIYFGEGSWLTVV.